Included here is one T cell receptor beta chain sequence, with context. The antigen is not known. This CDR3 spans 14 amino acids. The germline gives CDR1 MGHRA, CDR2 YSYEKL. V was trimmed by 4 bases and J by 5 bases, leaving 15 bases between them. The sample comes from a study of shared clonotypes between healthy human individuals. The assay was immunoSEQ multiplex PCR, and TCRdb's table has in-frame clones only and misses some. The sample holds 1.5 million to 2.5 million clones; approximately 95% are singletons and the top ten take more than 0.9%. CD45RO negativity and positive selection for CCR7 defined naive CD8 cells, a population that excluded terminally differentiated effector memory CD45RA+ cells. General study findings and limits: Memory subsets had estimated richness that was generally smaller than that of naive subsets. Limited genetic and exposure-history diversity came from having few donors. Generation of non-shared clonotypes was less probable than generation of clonotypes shared by all four donors. Expectations were that clonotype sharing among donors would be affected by sequencing depth.

The chain recombines TRBV4-1 with TRBJ2-7; possibly TRBD1 for D (6 bases). The specimen was naive CD8+ T cells sorted from blood. The source of this sequence is a man younger than 30 in good health. This chain's CDR3 is CASSPLTGIDEQYF. DNA for the CDR3: TGCGCCAGCAGCCCGTTAACAGGGATCGACGAGCAGTACTTC.